What follows are 23 T cell receptor beta chains derived from one specimen sequenced in a study of blood T cell repertoires in COVID-19. The repertoire was sequenced with immunoSEQ multiplex PCR; TCRdb's copy has only in-frame clones and lacks some. This sample has around 97,000 clones; approximately 84% occur once, and the top ten carry 8% to 13%. What was sequenced was peripheral blood. The receptor set was obtained from a man aged 65 to 79 with acute or convalescent COVID-19.

The CDR3 protein is CASRIAGTDTQYF. CDR3 sequence (DNA): TGTGCTAGCCGAATAGCGGGAACAGATACGCAGTATTTT. The rearrangement joins TRBV19 to TRBJ2-3; 8 positions match TRBD2. CDR3 length: 13 amino acids. The germline V gene encodes CDR1 LNHDA and CDR2 SQIVND (reference sequence). Full variable domain (remainder filled in from reference TRBV19 and TRBJ2-3): DGGITQSPKYLFRKEGQNVTLSCEQNLNHDAMYWYRQDPGQGLRLIYYSQIVNDFQKGDIAEGYSVSREKKESFPLTVTSAQKNPTAFYLCASRIAGTDTQYFGPGTRLTVL.

The chain couples TRBV4-2 to TRBJ2-1; 7 nucleotides match TRBD2. The CDR3 length is 15 residues. V lost 4 bases and J lost 5; bases outside the gene matches: 8. Germline-derived CDR1 and CDR2 are LGHNA and YNFKEQ. The CDR3 is CASSPFPTSDNEQFF. As DNA, the CDR3 is TGTGCCAGCAGCCCATTCCCTACTAGCGACAATGAGCAGTTCTTC.

This clone was seen once. The V call is TRBV5-1, the J call TRBJ1-2, with 7 bases aligning to TRBD1. Per the germline V gene, CDR1 is SGHRS and CDR2 is YFSETQ. Trimming removed 5 bases from V and 8 bases from J; junction bases left unmatched: 6. This CDR3 contains 12 residues. CDR3 amino acids: CASRQGQLGYTF. The CDR3 DNA follows: TGCGCCAGCAGACAGGGACAGCTGGGCTACACCTTC.

V gene TRBV30 combines with J gene TRBJ1-1, with a weak D call TRBD1 (5 bases). The CDR3 has 14 amino acids. V dropped 4 bases and J dropped 0 bases, with 12 bases sitting between them. Looked up from germline, CDR1 is GTSNPN and CDR2 is SVGIG (reference sequence). The CDR3 loop reads CAWNRGGMNTEAFF. The CDR3 region has the DNA TGTGCCTGGAATCGCGGGGGGATGAACACTGAAGCTTTCTTT.

V gene TRBV5-5 combines with J gene TRBJ1-5, with 8 bases lining up with TRBD1. With 2 bases clipped from V and 6 bases from J, the junction kept 4 bases outside the gene matches. Per the germline V gene, CDR1 is SGHKS and CDR2 is YYEKEE (reference sequence). CDR3 length: 14 amino acids. The chain's CDR3 is CASSFGRGPQPQHF. The CDR3 DNA sequence: TGTGCCAGCAGCTTCGGCAGGGGGCCTCAGCCCCAGCATTTT.

This clone was observed a single time. The rearrangement links TRBV6-5 to TRBJ1-5; 9 nucleotides align to TRBD1. J was trimmed by 6 bases and V by 6 bases; bases with no gene match: 9. The CDR3 runs 15 residues. Germline V lookup: CDR1 MNHEY, CDR2 SVGAGI. The CDR3, as DNA: TGTGCCAGCAGAACCGGGACAGGGCGAGGTCAGCCCCAGCATTTT. Its protein product is CASRTGTGRGQPQHF.

V usage is TRBV29-1 and J usage is TRBJ1-3, with D possibly being TRBD1 (5 bases). Trimming took 0 bases from V and 2 from J, leaving 11 bases between them. CDR3 length: 15 amino acids. Germline V gives CDR1 SQVTM, CDR2 ANQGSEA. CDR3 nucleotide sequence: TGCAGCGTTGAAGAGCGAGGCAGGGCTGGAAACACCATATATTTT. Protein: CSVEERGRAGNTIYF.

This chain connects TRBV29-1 to TRBJ2-3; no firm D call. The CDR3 is 12 amino acids. Trimming stripped 0 bases from V and 3 bases from J, with 4 bases between. Germline CDR1 reads SQVTM; CDR2 reads ANQGSEA. CDR3 sequence: CSVEERTDTQYF. DNA of the CDR3: TGCAGCGTTGAAGAGCGGACAGATACGCAGTATTTT.

The chain employs TRBV6-5 and TRBJ1-3; no reliable D call. Trimming took off 6 bases at V and 5 bases at J, with 5 bases between the two ends. The CDR3 totals 11 residues. Germline V gives CDR1 MNHEY, CDR2 SVGAGI. The CDR3 nucleotides read TGTGCCAGCAGGCTAAGAAACACCATATATTTT. It translates to CASRLRNTIYF.

The chain recombines TRBV7-3 with TRBJ2-5, with unresolved D. The germline V gene encodes CDR1 SGHTA and CDR2 FQGTGA. Trimming cost V 0 bases and J 1 base, with 9 bases left between them. The CDR3 extends over 15 amino acids. The chain's CDR3 is CASSLTNSGQETQYF. CDR3 DNA: TGTGCCAGCAGCTTAACGAATTCAGGCCAAGAGACCCAGTACTTC. Looking up the rest from reference TRBV7-3 and TRBJ2-5 gives the full variable domain: GAGVSQTPSNKVTEKGKYVELRCDPISGHTALYWYRQSLGQGPEFLIYFQGTGAADDSGLPNDRFFAVRPEGSVSTLKIQRTERGDSAVYLCASSLTNSGQETQYFGPGTRLLVL.

This clone appeared once. This chain joins TRBV9 and TRBJ1-1, with D unclear. The CDR3 is made up of 14 amino acids. Trimming left V 3 bases short and J 0 bases short, with 9 bases between. The germline gives CDR1 SGDLS, CDR2 YYNGEE. The DNA for the CDR3 is TGTGCCAGCAGCGCCCAAACAATGAACACTGAAGCTTTCTTT. Translated, it gives CASSAQTMNTEAFF.

The table lists this clone with a few counts. The rearrangement uses TRBV29-1 and TRBJ1-2; D might be TRBD1 (6 bases). Trimming shortened V by 6 bases and J by 3 bases, and 17 bases separated the two germline ends. Germline values: CDR1 SQVTM, CDR2 ANQGSEA. CDR3 length: 14 residues. The CDR3 region has the DNA TGCAGCGTCCTTCCCGGACAGAAGGACTATGGCTACACCTTC. It translates to CSVLPGQKDYGYTF.

This clone appeared a single time. The rearrangement uses TRBV4-3 and TRBJ2-5, with a tentative D call TRBD2 (5 bases). Trimming removed 0 bases from V and 5 bases from J, with 13 bases in between. CDR3 length: 15 residues. Germline lookup yields CDR1 LGHNA and CDR2 YSLEER. CDR3 coding DNA: TGCGCCAGCAGCCAAGAACGAGGGTTGGGGGAGACCCAGTACTTC. Translated: CASSQERGLGETQYF.

The V gene is TRBV2, the J gene TRBJ1-4; TRBD1 matches 7 bases. V was pared by 11 bases and J by 6 bases, with 6 bases of the junction left unmatched. Germline loops: CDR1 SNHLY, CDR2 FYNNEI. CDR3 size: 12 residues. DNA of the CDR3: TGTGCCGGCGGACAGGTGGATGAAAAACTGTTTTTT. It specifies CAGGQVDEKLFF.

The DNA of the CDR3 is TGTGCCAGCAGTTACTCGTCCCAGATACATAATTCACCCCTCCACTTT. Its translation is CASSYSSQIHNSPLHF. The V gene is TRBV6-5, the J gene TRBJ1-6; D call uncertain. Germline values: CDR1 MNHEY, CDR2 SVGAGI. This CDR3 spans 16 amino acids. Trimming removed 0 bases at V and 5 bases at J, with 11 bases between.

The chain has TRBV29-1 and TRBJ2-1; a weak D match, TRBD2 (6 bases). V lost 5 bases and J lost 3, with 14 bases in between. Germline V gene data show CDR1 as SQVTM and CDR2 as ANQGSEA. This CDR3 has 14 residues. CDR3 DNA sequence: TGCAGCGTTTACGCGGAGGGTTTCTACAATGAGCAGTTCTTC. It codes for CSVYAEGFYNEQFF.

The gene calls are TRBV2 and TRBJ2-7; tentative D call: TRBD2 (5 bases). The V end lost 4 bases, the J end lost 1 base, and 11 bases lay between the germline ends. Germline V gene data show CDR1 as SNHLY and CDR2 as FYNNEI. The CDR3 loop spans 14 amino acids. CDR3 nucleotide sequence: TGTGCCAGCAGTGGCGAGGGTAGGTCCTACGAGCAGTACTTC. Amino acids: CASSGEGRSYEQYF.

This clone occurred once. The rearrangement joins TRBV9 to TRBJ2-1; 7 positions match TRBD2. The CDR3 runs to 14 residues. The ends lost 4 bases at V and 10 bases at J; junction bases unmatched: 11. The germline V gene has CDR1 SGDLS and CDR2 YYNGEE. The chain's CDR3 is CASSPRRERGEQFF. CDR3 bases: TGTGCCAGCAGCCCCCGGCGGGAGCGTGGCGAGCAGTTCTTC.

The chain couples TRBV6-6 to TRBJ1-5, with 7 bases matching TRBD1. The germline gives CDR1 MNHNY, CDR2 SVGAGI (reference sequence). This CDR3 is 18 amino acids long. After removal of 5 bases from V and 2 bases from J, the junction contained 15 bases not matched to a gene. Written as DNA, the CDR3 is TGTGCCAGCAGTCCCCAGCGGGGGACAGTTACGCGCAATCAGCCCCAGCATTTT. Its protein is CASSPQRGTVTRNQPQHF.

J is TRBJ2-2 and V is TRBV28; the match to TRBD1 covers 8 bases. Germline V CDR1 and CDR2: MDHEN, SYDVKM. CDR3 length equals 15 residues. Trimming cost V 4 bases and J 6 bases; bases outside gene matches: 7. The CDR3: CASSSGQGNPGELFF. CDR3 bases: TGTGCCAGCAGTTCCGGACAGGGTAATCCCGGGGAGCTGTTTTTT.

The chain carries TRBV30 and TRBJ1-3; TRBD1 matches at 7 bases. The ends lost 6 bases at V and 2 bases at J; junction bases unmatched: 10. The CDR3 is 15 amino acids. Germline CDR1 and CDR2: GTSNPN and SVGIG (reference sequence). CDR3 sequence: CACGEGTVAGNTIYF. The CDR3 DNA follows: TGTGCCTGCGGGGAAGGGACAGTTGCTGGAAACACCATATATTTT.

This clone was seen once. V usage is TRBV5-6 and J usage is TRBJ1-2; D possibly corresponds to TRBD1 (6 bases). This CDR3 has 14 amino acids. Trimming took off 1 base at V and 3 bases at J, with 10 bases between the two ends. Germline V CDR1 and CDR2: SGHDT, YYEEEE. Written as DNA, the CDR3 is TGTGCCAGCAGCTTGTACGGGACACACTATGGCTACACCTTC. Its protein is CASSLYGTHYGYTF.

This clone was seen a single time. V gene TRBV7-2 combines with J gene TRBJ2-7; TRBD2 aligns across 12 bases. The CDR3 spans 16 residues. The V and J ends lost 5 bases and 4 bases, in that order; junction bases with no gene match: 9. CDR1 and CDR2 from the germline V gene are SGHTA and FQGNSA. Here the CDR3 reads CASSPKLAGGKYEQYF. For the CDR3, the DNA is TGTGCCAGCAGCCCAAAACTAGCGGGAGGAAAATACGAGCAGTACTTC.